This TCR beta chain was recovered during a study of breast tumors, draining lymph nodes, adjacent tissues. This clonotype was recorded many times. One entry per CDR3 protein, called by TCRdb with MiXCR from the multiplex PCR reads. The table has 200,000 or so distinct CDR3 sequences, about 32% seen once. Breast cancer patients provided tissue from their axillary draining lymph nodes. This CDR3 contains 11 residues. Germline V lookup: CDR1 SNHLY, CDR2 FYNNEI. V was pared by 3 bases and J by 8 bases, with 6 bases between. The sample comprised axillary lymph node tissue. The sequence was obtained from a female donor with breast cancer. Some clones in this sample may be carry-over from other donors' samples. The gene calls are TRBV2 and TRBJ2-3; no clear D gene. CDR3: CASSEAITQYF. The CDR3 nucleotides read TGTGCCAGCAGTGAGGCTATTACGCAGTATTTT.